The 21 T cell receptor beta chains listed next were all sequenced from one sample in a study of cytotoxic CD8 clonotypes in ibrutinib-treated CLL. The protocol was immunoSEQ multiplex PCR, while the TCRdb copy is restricted to in-frame clones and leaves out a portion. The sample lists some 150,000 clones; 80% were seen once. The source was PBMCs, collected after 36 months of ibrutinib treatment. The receptor set was obtained from a human donor with chronic lymphocytic leukemia.

The gene calls are TRBV6-5 and TRBJ1-5; the D gene is possibly TRBD1 (5 bases). With 8 bases removed from V and 3 bases from J, the gap between germline ends came to 11 bases. CDR1 and CDR2 (germline): MNHEY, SVGAGI. This CDR3 is 13 amino acids long. The CDR3 bases are TGTGCCAGCTGCCGGGGCTTCAATCAGCCCCAGCATTTT. Its translation: CASCRGFNQPQHF.

The chain has TRBV5-6 and TRBJ1-5; the D gene is possibly TRBD1 (5 bases). This CDR3 is built from 15 residues. Germline V gene sequence: CDR1 SGHDT, CDR2 YYEEEE. With 0 bases removed from V and 2 bases from J, the gap between germline ends came to 9 bases. The CDR3 DNA sequence: TGTGCCAGCAGCTTGGCAGGGATCGGCAATCAGCCCCAGCATTTT. It is translated as CASSLAGIGNQPQHF.

The chain employs TRBV19 and TRBJ1-2, with TRBD1 as a possible D gene (6 bases). The CDR3 totals 12 residues. Germline values: CDR1 LNHDA, CDR2 SQIVND (reference sequence). CDR3 loop: CATGIKGVGYTF. As DNA, the CDR3 is TGTGCTACCGGGATAAAGGGGGTCGGCTACACCTTC. The full variable domain, rest sourced from reference TRBV19 and TRBJ1-2, is DGGITQSPKYLFRKEGQNVTLSCEQNLNHDAMYWYRQDPGQGLRLIYYSQIVNDFQKGDIAEGYSVSREKKESFPLTVTSAQKNPTAFYLCATGIKGVGYTFGSGTRLTVV.

The V and J genes are TRBV18 and TRBJ2-7; D is possibly TRBD2 (5 bases). V was cut by 3 bases and J by 3 bases, with 9 bases left in between. Germline lookup yields CDR1 KGHSH and CDR2 LQKENI. This CDR3 spans 13 amino acids. CDR3 residues: CASSPEDFYEQYF. CDR3 nucleotides: TGTGCCAGCTCACCGGAGGACTTCTACGAGCAGTACTTC. The complete variable domain, with remaining parts taken from reference TRBV18 and TRBJ2-7, reads NAGVMQNPRHLVRRRGQEARLRCSPMKGHSHVYWYRQLPEEGLKFMVYLQKENIIDESGMPKERFSAEFPKEGPSILRIQQVVRGDSAAYFCASSPEDFYEQYFGPGTRLTVT.

This clone occurred once. This chain joins TRBV7-3 and TRBJ2-3; D is unresolved. The CDR3 has 13 amino acids. V was cut by 3 bases and J by 6 bases, with 10 bases left in between. Germline V CDR1 and CDR2: SGHTA, FQGTGA. CDR3: CASSLDYGDTQYF. The DNA for the CDR3 is TGTGCCAGCAGCTTGGATTATGGGGATACGCAGTATTTT.

This chain connects TRBV2 to TRBJ1-5, with TRBD1 identical over 7 bases. The CDR3 totals 15 residues. V lost 4 bases and J lost 1; bases outside the gene matches: 4. Germline V lookup: CDR1 SNHLY, CDR2 FYNNEI. CDR3 in amino acids: CASSGQGMSNQPQHF. CDR3 sequence (DNA): TGTGCCAGCAGTGGACAGGGTATGAGCAATCAGCCCCAGCATTTT.

The genes are TRBV6-1 and TRBJ2-1; no definite D call. CDR3 size: 15 residues. Germline CDR1 is MNHNS and CDR2 is SASEGT. Trimming pared 7 bases from V and 0 bases from J, leaving 13 bases between. This chain's CDR3 is CASNPSTNSYNEQFF. The CDR3 nucleotides read TGTGCCAGCAACCCCTCCACAAACTCCTACAATGAGCAGTTCTTC.

CDR3 loop: CASSAGQAIYNEQFF. CDR3 coding DNA: TGTGCCAGTAGTGCGGGACAGGCTATCTACAATGAGCAGTTCTTC. The chain recombines TRBV19 with TRBJ2-1, with TRBD1 identical over 8 bases. Trimming at V came to 5 bases and at J to 3 bases, leaving 6 bases not matched to a gene. CDR3 length: 15 residues. CDR1 LNHDA and CDR2 SQIVND come from the germline V gene (reference sequence). The entire variable domain, with the rest obtained from reference TRBV19 and TRBJ2-1, is as follows: DGGITQSPKYLFRKEGQNVTLSCEQNLNHDAMYWYRQDPGQGLRLIYYSQIVNDFQKGDIAEGYSVSREKKESFPLTVTSAQKNPTAFYLCASSAGQAIYNEQFFGPGTRLTVL.

This clone was seen more than once but under ten times. This chain connects TRBV11-2 to TRBJ1-1, with D hard to call. The V and J ends lost 1 base and 1 base respectively, with 7 bases between them. Germline assignment: CDR1 SGHAT and CDR2 FQNNGV. This CDR3 has 14 residues. The CDR3 DNA reads as TGTGCCAGCAGCTTAGGTCCCGCGAACACTGAAGCTTTCTTT. Protein: CASSLGPANTEAFF. Full variable domain (missing parts from reference TRBV11-2 and TRBJ1-1): EAGVAQSPRYKIIEKRQSVAFWCNPISGHATLYWYQQILGQGPKLLIQFQNNGVVDDSQLPKDRFSAERLKGVDSTLKIQPAKLEDSAVYLCASSLGPANTEAFFGQGTRLTVV.

This rearrangement joins TRBV5-1 to TRBJ2-1; D gene uncertain. The CDR3 runs to 14 residues. The germline V gene encodes CDR1 SGHRS and CDR2 YFSETQ. The V and J ends lost 4 bases and 2 bases respectively, with 10 bases between them. The CDR3 coding sequence is TGCGCCAGCAGCAAGGATGAGCCCTACAATGAGCAGTTCTTC. It specifies CASSKDEPYNEQFF.

This clone was counted many times. The genes are TRBV6-1 and TRBJ2-2; tentatively, D is TRBD1 or TRBD2 (6 bases each). CDR1 and CDR2 from the germline V gene are MNHNS and SASEGT. The CDR3 covers 15 residues. Trimming left V 1 base short and J 3 bases short, with 9 bases between. The CDR3 nucleotides are TGTGCCAGCAGTGAAGGGGGGGCCCACACCGGGGAGCTGTTTTTT. This codes for CASSEGGAHTGELFF.

This clone was detected only once. The chain couples TRBV12-5 to TRBJ2-4, with D unresolved. Germline lookup yields CDR1 LGHNT and CDR2 FRNRAP. The CDR3 has 11 amino acids. V lost 3 bases to trimming and J lost 12 bases, with 9 bases between them. The CDR3 here is CASGFLGAQYF. The CDR3 region has the DNA TGTGCTAGTGGTTTTCTGGGTGCTCAGTACTTC. The full variable domain, rest sourced from reference TRBV12-5 and TRBJ2-4, is DARVTQTPRHKVTEMGQEVTMRCQPILGHNTVFWYRQTMMQGLELLAYFRNRAPLDDSGMPKDRFSAEMPDATLATLKIQPSEPRDSAVYFCASGFLGAQYFGAGTRLSVL.

This sequence joins TRBV28 and TRBJ2-1; 11 bases map to TRBD2. The junction had 9 bases not matched to a gene; V was cut back by 5 bases and J by 6 bases. Germline CDR1 is MDHEN and CDR2 is SYDVKM. The CDR3 has 16 amino acids. The CDR3 spells CASSPQGSGGANEQFF. The CDR3 DNA follows: TGTGCCAGCAGTCCACAAGGTAGCGGGGGGGCCAATGAGCAGTTCTTC.

The chain carries TRBV2 and TRBJ1-5, with 8 bases that match TRBD1. Trimming at V came to 7 bases and at J to 6 bases, leaving 8 bases not matched to a gene. Per germline, CDR1 SNHLY and CDR2 FYNNEI. The CDR3 is 14 amino acids. Written as DNA, the CDR3 is TGTGCCAGCACCTACCAGGGGGCCGGTCAGCCCCAGCATTTT. Encoded protein: CASTYQGAGQPQHF. Full variable domain (outside the CDR3, taken from reference TRBV2 and TRBJ1-5): EPEVTQTPSHQVTQMGQEVILRCVPISNHLYFYWYRQILGQKVEFLVSFYNNEISEKSEIFDDQFSVERPDGSNFTLKIRSTKLEDSAMYFCASTYQGAGQPQHFGDGTRLSIL.

V is TRBV19 and J is TRBJ1-5; D remains unclear. In germline, CDR1 is LNHDA, CDR2 SQIVND (reference sequence). This CDR3 contains 15 residues. Between the trimmed V and J ends, which lost 3 bases and 4 bases, there was a span of 13 bases. CDR3 nucleotide sequence: TGTGCCAGTAGTATGGACCGGGTCCCAAATCAGCCCCAGCATTTT. Encoded protein: CASSMDRVPNQPQHF. Full variable domain (rest looked up from reference TRBV19 and TRBJ1-5): DGGITQSPKYLFRKEGQNVTLSCEQNLNHDAMYWYRQDPGQGLRLIYYSQIVNDFQKGDIAEGYSVSREKKESFPLTVTSAQKNPTAFYLCASSMDRVPNQPQHFGDGTRLSIL.

CDR3 nucleotide sequence: TGTGCGCGAGCCCGGGCTAGCGGGAGGGAATGTTACACCGGGGAGCTGTTTTTT. Residues: CARARASGRECYTGELFF. The chain combines TRBV2 with TRBJ2-2; 12 bases fit TRBD2. Germline loops: CDR1 SNHLY, CDR2 FYNNEI. CDR3 length equals 18 residues. The full variable domain, rest sourced from reference TRBV2 and TRBJ2-2, is EPEVTQTPSHQVTQMGQEVILRCVPISNHLYFYWYRQILGQKVEFLVSFYNNEISEKSEIFDDQFSVERPDGSNFTLKIRSTKLEDSAMYFCARARASGRECYTGELFFGEGSRLTVL.

This clone was picked up one time. This sequence joins TRBV6-4 and TRBJ1-5, with a possible D match to TRBD1 (5 bases). The CDR3 contains 12 residues. Germline-derived CDR1 and CDR2 are MRHNA and SNTAGT. V lost 10 bases to trimming and J lost 1 base, with 8 bases between them. For the CDR3, the DNA is TGTGCCAAGAACAGGAGCAATCAGCCCCAGCATTTT. It is translated as CAKNRSNQPQHF.

V usage is TRBV7-2 and J usage is TRBJ2-1, with 7 bases identical to TRBD2. The CDR3 runs to 16 residues. V lost 5 bases and J lost 3; bases outside the gene matches: 10. Germline assignment: CDR1 SGHTA and CDR2 FQGNSA. As DNA, the CDR3 is TGTGCCAGCAGCCCCCGGGACTACTCGGACTACAATGAGCAGTTCTTC. This gives the protein CASSPRDYSDYNEQFF.

A few counts support this clone. V and J are TRBV19 and TRBJ2-3; D call uncertain. Per germline, CDR1 LNHDA and CDR2 SQIVND (reference sequence). The CDR3 length is 13 residues. V was trimmed by 3 bases and J by 4 bases, leaving 8 bases between them. CDR3 sequence: CASSIGGADTQYF. The CDR3 bases are TGTGCCAGTAGTATTGGCGGAGCAGATACGCAGTATTTT.

The chain has TRBV27 and TRBJ1-6, with D possibly TRBD1 on 6 matching bases. The CDR3 totals 19 residues. The V and J ends lost 4 bases and 9 bases respectively, with 28 bases between them. Germline-derived CDR1 and CDR2 are MNHEY and SMNVEV (reference sequence). The CDR3 coding sequence is TGTGCCAGCAGTTCCCGGACGATACAGGGAGTAGGGCCAGGTTCACCCCTCCACTTT. Translating it yields CASSSRTIQGVGPGSPLHF.

In its sample, this clone was seen once. The chain joins TRBV5-6 to TRBJ2-3, with D perhaps matching TRBD1 (5 bases). Per germline, CDR1 SGHDT and CDR2 YYEEEE. There are 13 residues in the CDR3. V gave up 4 bases and J gave up 4 bases, with 10 bases separating them. CDR3 in amino acids: CASSIPRADTQYF. As DNA, the CDR3 is TGTGCCAGCAGCATCCCCAGGGCAGATACGCAGTATTTT. Variable domain in full (rest from reference TRBV5-6 and TRBJ2-3): DAGVTQSPTHLIKTRGQQVTLRCSPKSGHDTVSWYQQALGQGPQFIFQYYEEEERQRGNFPDRFSGHQFPNYSSELNVNALLLGDSALYLCASSIPRADTQYFGPGTRLTVL.